Listed below are T cell receptor beta chains from one sample, sequenced in a study of blood T cell repertoires in COVID-19. TCRdb's table, derived via immunoSEQ multiplex PCR, lists solely in-frame clones and lacks some. The sample records roughly 340,000 clones, more than 70% being singletons. What was sequenced was peripheral blood. The source is a woman between 70 and 85 years old with COVID-19, enrolled during active disease. The CDR3 runs from the conserved cysteine through the conserved F or W. The D gene is left open where the match is weak. Size tells how often a clone was seen (once, few, many) or the class of an expanded clone, and some rows leave it out.

TGTGCCAGTAGACGACAGGGGTGGGGTGGAGAGACCCAGTACTTC,CASRRQGWGGETQYF,TRBJ2-5,TRBD1,-,TRBV19
TGTGCCAGCAGCATCTGGGACTTTACAGATACGCAGTATTTT,CASSIWDFTDTQYF,TRBJ2-3,-,-,TRBV9
TGTGCCAGTAGCGTGTCCTCCGTGGCGGGGGGCCGGGGAGATACGCAGTATTTT,CASSVSSVAGGRGDTQYF,TRBJ2-3,TRBD2,-,TRBV19
TGTGCCAGCAGCGCAGCGAGCTTTCAGGGGACCCTATCAAAAAACTATGGCTACACCTTC,CASSAASFQGTLSKNYGYTF,TRBJ1-2,-,-,TRBV9
TGTGCCTGGACCCACCGGGGACTAGCGGGGGGGCGTGAGCAGTTCTTC,CAWTHRGLAGGREQFF,TRBJ2-1,TRBD2,-,TRBV30
TGTGCCAGCAGTTTATTTGACAGGCCTCGTAATGAAAAACTGTTTTTT,CASSLFDRPRNEKLFF,TRBJ1-4,-,-,TRBV28
TGTGCCATCAGTGAGTCCGGGGGGGAAGAGACCCAGTACTTC,CAISESGGEETQYF,TRBJ2-5,TRBD2,-,TRBV10-3
TGTGCCAGCAGGGACAGGACAACTAATGAAAAACTGTTTTTT,CASRDRTTNEKLFF,TRBJ1-4,TRBD1,-,TRBV2
TGTGCCAGCAGCCTACCTGCCACAGATACGCAGTATTTT,CASSLPATDTQYF,TRBJ2-3,-,-,TRBV7-2
TGTGCCAGCACGAAGCGGGGGGGCCTGGGTACCGGGGAGCTGTTTTTT,CASTKRGGLGTGELFF,TRBJ2-2,TRBD2,-,TRBV25-1
TGTGCCATCAGTGAAACACAGGCGAACACTGAAGCTTTCTTT,CAISETQANTEAFF,TRBJ1-1,-,-,TRBV10-3
TGTGCCAGTAGTATAGAAGCTCGATCCGAAAATTCACCCCTCCACTTT,CASSIEARSENSPLHF,TRBJ1-6,-,-,TRBV19
TGCGCCAGCAGCTTGGCCGACAGCCTCAGGGAGACCCAGTACTTC,CASSLADSLRETQYF,TRBJ2-5,-,-,TRBV5-1
TGCGCCAGCAGCCGGGACAGGGAGAGAACCGGGGAGCTGTTTTTT,CASSRDRERTGELFF,TRBJ2-2,TRBD1,-,TRBV5-1
TGTGCCACCATTCGGACAGGGGTGGATCAGCCCCAGCATTTT,CATIRTGVDQPQHF,TRBJ1-5,TRBD1,few,TRBV28
TGCGCCAGCAGCCAAGGAATCCCAAGGGCCGGGACAGGGAAGAATGGCTACACCTTC,CASSQGIPRAGTGKNGYTF,TRBJ1-2,TRBD1,-,TRBV4-1
TGTGCCAGCAGTTTATCGGCGGGGGGGCCAGAGACCCAGTACTTC,CASSLSAGGPETQYF,TRBJ2-5,TRBD2,-,TRBV27
TGTGCCAGCAGTTTACGGGCAGGGATTGGCTACACCTTC,CASSLRAGIGYTF,TRBJ1-2,-,-,TRBV27
TGCGCCAGCAGTGAGGGAGATTCACCCCTCCACTTT,CASSEGDSPLHF,TRBJ1-6,-,-,TRBV10-1
TGTGCCAGTAGTGGAACAGGGGCTTGGGAGGAAAAACTGTTTTTT,CASSGTGAWEEKLFF,TRBJ1-4,TRBD1,-,TRBV19
TGCAGTGCTAGTAGAGCGGGGTCCGTGGAGACCCAGTACTTC,CSASRAGSVETQYF,TRBJ2-5,TRBD2,-,TRBV20-1
TGTGCCACCAGACAGGGAGACTGGCCTGGAAACACCATATATTTT,CATRQGDWPGNTIYF,TRBJ1-3,TRBD1,-,TRBV25-1
TGTGCCAGCAGCCATCAGGGGGCGCTTGGCTACACCTTC,CASSHQGALGYTF,TRBJ1-2,TRBD1,-,TRBV7-9
TGTGCCAGCAGCCTCCAGGGATACGAGCAGTACTTC,CASSLQGYEQYF,TRBJ2-7,-,-,TRBV7-2
TGCGCCAGCAGCCAATATAATCGACTAGCGGGATCCTATACGCAGTATTTT,CASSQYNRLAGSYTQYF,TRBJ2-3,TRBD2,-,TRBV4-3
TGCGCCAGCAGCTTGACGAGTACAGGGGCTGGAAACACCATATATTTT,CASSLTSTGAGNTIYF,TRBJ1-3,TRBD1,once,TRBV5-1
TGCGCCAGCAGCGCGAGTTTCCTCGTTAACTATGGCTACACCTTC,CASSASFLVNYGYTF,TRBJ1-2,-,-,TRBV5-1
TGTGCCAGCAGACCTAGGACAGGGGGCCGTCCGGACACTGAAGCTTTCTTT,CASRPRTGGRPDTEAFF,TRBJ1-1,TRBD1,-,TRBV7-9
TGTGCCTGGGCGATGGCGGATCGTCGGAATGAAAAACTGTTTTTT,CAWAMADRRNEKLFF,TRBJ1-4,-,-,TRBV30
TGTGCCAGCAGCGCCATGACAGGGGCTAATGAAAAACTGTTTTTT,CASSAMTGANEKLFF,TRBJ1-4,TRBD1,-,TRBV9
TGTGCCAGCAGTCCCAGGGGTGACGGCAATCAGCCCCAGCATTTT,CASSPRGDGNQPQHF,TRBJ1-5,-,-,TRBV6-2/TRBV6-3
TGTGCCAGCAGCGTATTGGGACTAGGACAAGATACGCAGTATTTT,CASSVLGLGQDTQYF,TRBJ2-3,TRBD2,-,TRBV9
TGTGCCAGCAGTGAATATGGGACTAGCGGTACCGGGGAGCTGTTTTTT,CASSEYGTSGTGELFF,TRBJ2-2,TRBD2,once,TRBV6-1
TGTGCCAGCAGTGAGGCAAACAGGGCCTTGGGGGCTGAAGCTTTCTTT,CASSEANRALGAEAFF,TRBJ1-1,-,-,TRBV2
TGCGCCAGCAGTGAGTCCGAGGATAAGCCCCAGCATTTT,CASSESEDKPQHF,TRBJ1-5,-,-,TRBV10-2
TGTGCCAGCAGCTTAGGGGACAGGGATAATTCACCCCTCCACTTT,CASSLGDRDNSPLHF,TRBJ1-6,TRBD1,-,TRBV11-2
TGTGCCAGCAGCCGGGACAGAGGGGCCGTTACGGACACTGAAGCTTTCTTT,CASSRDRGAVTDTEAFF,TRBJ1-1,TRBD1,-,TRBV5-5
TGTGCCAGCAGCCGCGACGGAGGGAAAATGTTT,CASSRDGGKMF,TRBJ1-1,-,-,TRBV7-8
TGTGCCAGCAGCTTAGTAGGGGAGCTGTTTTTT,CASSLVGELFF,TRBJ2-2,-,-,TRBV13
TGTGCCACCAGCAGAGGAGGAGGGGGCTATGAAAAACTGTTTTTT,CATSRGGGGYEKLFF,TRBJ1-4,TRBD1,-,TRBV15
TGTGCCACCATGTCATGGGGGGAGGGGCATGAGCAGTTCTTC,CATMSWGEGHEQFF,TRBJ2-1,TRBD2,-,TRBV24-1
TGTGCCAGCAGTCCAAGCGGGGGGGCCGACAATGAGCAGTTCTTC,CASSPSGGADNEQFF,TRBJ2-1,TRBD2,-,TRBV27
TGTGCCAGCAGCCCCCACGGCATGGGGGGGGCCGCGGAGACCCAGTACTTC,CASSPHGMGGAAETQYF,TRBJ2-5,-,-,TRBV9
TGCAGTGCTAGCGGGGGCACTGAAGCTTTCTTT,CSASGGTEAFF,TRBJ1-1,-,once,TRBV20-1
TGCGCCAGCAGCTTCACAGGGGGCGCTGAAGCTTTCTTT,CASSFTGGAEAFF,TRBJ1-1,TRBD1,-,TRBV5-1
TGTGCCAGCAGTTACAGCAGGGGCCTCCACTTT,CASSYSRGLHF,TRBJ1-6,-,-,TRBV6-6
TGTGCCAGCAGCTCGGCACGGTGGGGGGACAATGAGCAGTTCTTC,CASSSARWGDNEQFF,TRBJ2-1,-,-,TRBV5-4
TGTGCCAGCAGCGGAGACCCGACGGGAGGACACTATGGCTACACCTTC,CASSGDPTGGHYGYTF,TRBJ1-2,-,-,TRBV9
TGCGCCAGCAGCTTCACAGGGCTCGGGGACACTGAAGCTTTCTTT,CASSFTGLGDTEAFF,TRBJ1-1,-,-,TRBV5-1